These 9 T cell receptor beta chains were sequenced from one sample in a study (dated by TCRdb to between 2014 and 2017). The library was prepared using 5' RACE. Instrument used: Illumina MiSeq. TCRdb reprocessed the public reads (quality trimming at Q25 with fastp, clone calling with MiXCR) and kept in-frame beta chains. One record per CDR3 amino acid sequence lists the most common genes and DNA. The sample records about 64,000 distinct CDR3 sequences, roughly 22% of which are singletons. The top ten clones comprise 2.5% to 3% of the sample. Sequenced input: memory CD4+ T cells sorted from a lymph node. Read against the paper, the sample's cell subset or site label means: memory CD4+ T cells, CD4+CD45RO+CD25-. All receptors derive from a female donor with breast cancer.

There are many counts of this clonotype. The chain uses TRBV6-2 or TRBV6-3 and TRBJ1-2; perhaps TRBD1 as D (6 bases). This CDR3 is built from 13 residues. V shed 6 bases and J shed 2 bases, with 10 bases lying between them. Germline CDR1 is MNHEY and CDR2 is SVGEGT. This CDR3 reads CASSSDSNYGYTF. CDR3 nucleotides: TGTGCCAGCAGCTCGGACAGCAACTATGGCTACACCTTC.

This clonotype was recorded a few times. The rearrangement joins TRBV7-2 to TRBJ2-1; 9 positions agree with TRBD2. Germline values: CDR1 SGHTA, CDR2 FQGNSA. There are 18 residues in the CDR3. Germline trimming cut 3 bases from V and 0 bases from J; bases unmatched to any gene: 9. The CDR3 is CASSFFAGGPGSYNEQFF. In DNA form, the CDR3 reads TGTGCCAGCAGCTTCTTCGCGGGAGGGCCGGGCTCCTACAATGAGCAGTTCTTC.

Turning to this clonotype: A read error may produce the germline difference seen at one junction end. The J gene is TRBJ1-5, the V gene TRBV2; unclear D gene. CDR1 is SNHLY, CDR2 FYNNEI, per germline. The CDR3 has 14 residues. The CDR3 bases are TGTGCCAGCAGTGCACAGCTTAGCAAACAGCCCCAGCATTTT. Translation: CASSAQLSKQPQHF.

V usage is TRBV7-8 and J usage is TRBJ1-1, with 7 bases matching TRBD1. V lost 3 bases, J lost 8 bases, and 9 bases stayed unmatched. Germline V gene data show CDR1 as SGHVS and CDR2 as FQNEAQ. This CDR3 contains 14 residues. The CDR3: CASSFQTGSTEAFF. As DNA, the CDR3 is TGTGCCAGCAGCTTCCAGACAGGGTCGACAGAAGCTTTCTTT.

In its sample, this clonotype was seen many times. The chain combines TRBV29-1 with TRBJ1-5; 7 nucleotides match TRBD1. With V trimmed by 6 bases and J by 4 bases, 3 bases remained unmatched. CDR3 size: 12 residues. Germline assignment: CDR1 SQVTM and CDR2 ANQGSEA. For the CDR3, the DNA is TGCAGCGTAGGGACAGAGAATCAGCCCCAGCATTTT. This encodes CSVGTENQPQHF.

This clonotype was seen once. The gene calls are TRBV7-9 and TRBJ2-3; D is perhaps TRBD1 (6 bases). CDR3 size: 14 residues. V shed 7 bases and J shed 2 bases, with 13 bases lying between them. Germline CDR1 and CDR2: SEHNR and FQNEAQ (reference sequence). The DNA of the CDR3 is TGTGCCAGCATTCTTACAGGGCACACAGATACGCAGTATTTT. This translates into CASILTGHTDTQYF.

The rearrangement uses TRBV27 and TRBJ2-7; 10 bases agree with TRBD1. Germline CDR1 reads MNHEY; CDR2 reads SMNVEV (reference sequence). V gave up 5 bases and J gave up 4 bases; unmatched junction bases: 11. The CDR3 consists of 16 residues. The DNA of the CDR3 is TGTGCCAGCAGTCGGACAGGGGGGTCGGGATTGTACGAGCAGTACTTC. Its translation: CASSRTGGSGLYEQYF.

Within the sample, this clonotype is medium-sized (0.01 to 0.1%). The chain's CDR3 is CASSRQGTEQFF. In nucleotides, the CDR3 is TGCGCCAGCAGCCGTCAGGGGACTGAGCAGTTCTTC. The rearrangement links TRBV5-1 to TRBJ2-1; D is possibly TRBD1 (6 bases). The CDR3 extends over 12 amino acids. Germline loops: CDR1 SGHRS, CDR2 YFSETQ. Trimming took off 4 bases at V and 9 bases at J, with 11 bases between the two ends.

By sample share, this clonotype is medium-sized. The V gene is TRBV5-1, the J gene TRBJ2-1; D is undetermined. The CDR3 covers 13 residues. Trimming removed 0 bases from V and 4 bases from J, with 5 bases in between. Germline V CDR1 and CDR2: SGHRS, YFSETQ. CDR3 nucleotides: TGCGCCAGCAGCTTGGCACAGTACAATGAGCAGTTCTTC. Translating gives CASSLAQYNEQFF.